Listed below are T cell receptor beta chains from one sample, sequenced in a study of T cell repertoires in cytomegalovirus infection. TCRdb ran MiXCR on the reads and lists one entry per CDR3 protein. The table shows over 85,000 distinct CDR3 sequences, with approximately 15% occurring only once. The sample was PBMCs. The receptors come from a human donor in good health (CMV status not recorded). Some clones in this sample may be carry-over from other donors' samples. CDR3s leave out the opening cysteine and the closing phenylalanine or tryptophan. The order of the fields is J gene, V gene, D gene, CDR3 protein. The D gene is left open where the match is weak.

TRBJ2-7,TRBV7-2,TRBD2,ASSSLAGNEQY
TRBJ2-5,TRBV20-1,NA,SARDQQRGETQY
TRBJ2-3,TRBV11-1,NA,ASSSGSGYTQY
TRBJ2-1,TRBV19,NA,ASRGPTYNEQF
TRBJ2-3,TRBV25-1,TRBD1,ASSETGPGQGRDTQY
TRBJ2-7,TRBV7-9,NA,ASSPAGYEQY
TRBJ2-2,TRBV6-6,NA,ASSYAHRVLDTGELF
TRBJ2-7,TRBV7-8,TRBD1,ASSSWTGTSYEQY
TRBJ2-5,TRBV5-4,TRBD2,ASSPTSDNQETQY
TRBJ1-3,TRBV28,NA,ASSRNTIY
TRBJ2-7,TRBV25-1,NA,ASRLDSYEQY
TRBJ1-1,TRBV5-4,TRBD1,ASSYRTGVNTEAF
TRBJ1-5,TRBV12-3/TRBV12-4,NA,ASARVPFEDQPQH
TRBJ2-2,TRBV6-6,NA,ASSPLGSGELF
TRBJ2-3,TRBV6-6,TRBD2,ASTGGRSTDTQY
TRBJ2-3,TRBV19,NA,ASSIPGTSTDTQY
TRBJ2-5,TRBV28,NA,ASRKISQGLTSQETQY
TRBJ2-1,TRBV7-2,TRBD1,ASSRDRGDWEQF
TRBJ1-1,TRBV28,NA,ASSFGTENTEAF
TRBJ2-5,TRBV7-1,TRBD2,AARRGEEIQY
TRBJ1-2,TRBV29-1,NA,SVRDKNYGYT
TRBJ1-5,TRBV3-1,NA,ASSQGVGGAGQPQH
TRBJ1-6,TRBV4-1,TRBD1,ASNQGAGSYNSPLH
TRBJ2-1,TRBV7-2,NA,ASSFTGTYYNEQF
TRBJ2-1,TRBV11-2,TRBD1,ASSLEQGYSYNEQF
TRBJ2-1,TRBV12-3/TRBV12-4,NA,TSTDKSVPYNEQF
TRBJ1-2,TRBV2,NA,ASLSDVGYGYT
TRBJ1-2,TRBV5-1,NA,ASSLATEYGYT
TRBJ2-5,TRBV2,NA,ASSPGVRDETQY
TRBJ2-7,TRBV7-2,NA,ASSLESHYEQY
TRBJ2-5,TRBV5-8,NA,ASSLAEWETQY
TRBJ2-7,TRBV5-1,NA,ASSPGPTGIGEQY
TRBJ1-2,TRBV6-2/TRBV6-3,TRBD1,ASSRTGNYT
TRBJ2-3,TRBV7-9,NA,ASSRDSSDTQY
TRBJ2-7,TRBV7-2,NA,ASGRGQTYEQY
TRBJ1-2,TRBV28,NA,ASSLWSPAGTNYGYT
TRBJ2-7,TRBV5-8,TRBD1,ASSSLRDRAYEQY
TRBJ2-3,TRBV9,TRBD2,ASTVGGTAPNTQY
TRBJ1-5,TRBV6-2/TRBV6-3,NA,ASSYATVNQPQH
TRBJ1-4,TRBV20-1,TRBD1,SASPGTGNEKLF
TRBJ2-7,TRBV7-2,NA,ASSLPYAGDFEQY
TRBJ2-7,TRBV12-5,NA,ASGLRLSSYEQY
TRBJ2-7,TRBV18,NA,ASSPGRGGYEQY
TRBJ2-2,TRBV7-9,TRBD1,ASRPNRGNPGELF
TRBJ2-1,TRBV29-1,TRBD2,SVPGLAGGSSYNEQF
TRBJ2-3,TRBV10-3,NA,AISALEGRTDTQY
TRBJ1-5,TRBV20-1,TRBD1,SARTGLGPQPQH
TRBJ2-7,TRBV7-2,NA,ASSLVAGEQY
TRBJ2-7,TRBV12-5,TRBD1,ASGWDSAYEQY
TRBJ2-7,TRBV7-9,NA,ASSLARAYEQY
TRBJ1-5,TRBV5-6,NA,ASSFSGARSNQPQH
TRBJ1-2,TRBV6-5,TRBD1,ASSWKPGGANGYT
TRBJ1-5,TRBV7-2,NA,ASSLELHQPQH